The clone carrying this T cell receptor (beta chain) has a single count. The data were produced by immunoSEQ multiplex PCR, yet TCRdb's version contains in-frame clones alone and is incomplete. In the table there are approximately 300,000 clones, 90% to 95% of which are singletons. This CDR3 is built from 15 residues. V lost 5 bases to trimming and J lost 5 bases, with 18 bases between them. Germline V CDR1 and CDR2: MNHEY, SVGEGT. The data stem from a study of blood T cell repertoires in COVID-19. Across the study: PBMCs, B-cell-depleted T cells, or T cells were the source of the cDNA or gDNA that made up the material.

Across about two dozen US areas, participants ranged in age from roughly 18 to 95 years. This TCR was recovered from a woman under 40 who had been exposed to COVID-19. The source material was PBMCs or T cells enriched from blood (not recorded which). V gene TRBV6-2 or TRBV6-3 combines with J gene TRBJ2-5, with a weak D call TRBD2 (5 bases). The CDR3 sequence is CASSPSVRVGETQYF. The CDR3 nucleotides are TGTGCCAGCAGTCCGAGCGTGAGGGTTGGCGAGACCCAGTACTTC.